Described below is a single TCR beta chain sequence and its context. This CDR3 is built from 15 residues. TCRdb's table, derived via immunoSEQ multiplex PCR, lists solely in-frame clones and lacks some. The data show approximately 65,000 clones, 80% to 85% seen once. The sample comes from a study of Tregs in tolerant kidney transplant recipients. The receptor was derived from a human donor in good health. The sample taken for sequencing was CD4+ T cells from blood. The chain carries TRBV21-1 and TRBJ2-5; the table's D gene call, TRBD1, was not cross checked with the DNA. TRBV21-1 counts as a pseudogene. The CDR3 bases are TGTGCCAGCAGCAGGGGGACAGACCAACATGAGACCCAGTACTTC. Translated, it gives CASSRGTDQHETQYF.